The 23 T cell receptor beta chains presented below share a single source sample, sequenced in a study of blood T cell repertoires in COVID-19. The assay was immunoSEQ multiplex PCR, and TCRdb's table has in-frame clones only and misses some. Among over 120,000 clones listed, 70% to 90% were seen once. Sequencing was done on a sample of PBMCs or T cells enriched from blood (not recorded which). Receptors were obtained from a man aged 45-60 years who had recovered from COVID-19.

In its sample, this clone was seen once. This chain links TRBV7-2 with TRBJ2-7; 7 bases are a match to TRBD1. V was clipped by 3 bases and J by 3 bases; unmatched bases: 2. The CDR3 extends over 13 amino acids. Germline loops: CDR1 SGHTA, CDR2 FQGNSA. This chain's CDR3 is CASSLAGGYEQYV. The CDR3 DNA reads as TGTGCCAGCAGCTTGGCAGGGGGCTACGAGCAGTACGTC.

Here the CDR3 DNA reads TGCGCCAGCAGCCAAGAGAGGAGGACCCGGGACACCGGGGAGCTGTTTTTT. Translation: CASSQERRTRDTGELFF. The chain is built from TRBV4-1 and TRBJ2-2; TRBD2 might be the D (5 bases). Germline CDR1 is MGHRA and CDR2 is YSYEKL. V was shortened by 0 bases and J by 3 bases, with 14 bases between the two germline ends. CDR3 length: 17 amino acids.

The CDR3 here is CASSPYQDRAEQYV. DNA of the CDR3: TGTGCCAGCTCACCCTACCAGGACAGGGCCGAGCAGTACGTC. V and J are TRBV18 and TRBJ2-7; TRBD1 agrees at 8 bases. The CDR3 contains 14 residues. Per germline, CDR1 KGHSH and CDR2 LQKENI. Germline trimming cut 3 bases from V and 6 bases from J; bases unmatched to any gene: 7.

This rearrangement joins TRBV14 to TRBJ2-5, with a possible D match to TRBD2 (6 bases). V shed 1 base and J shed 1 base, with 13 bases lying between them. CDR1 SGHDN and CDR2 FVKESK come from the germline V gene. The CDR3 sequence is 16 residues long. DNA of the CDR3: TGTGCCAGCAGCCAAGTCGGAGGGACCACCCAAGAGACCCAGTACTTC. Its translation is CASSQVGGTTQETQYF. Full variable domain (missing parts from reference TRBV14 and TRBJ2-5): EAGVTQFPSHSVIEKGQTVTLRCDPISGHDNLYWYRRVMGKEIKFLLHFVKESKQDESGMPNNRFLAERTGGTYSTLKVQPAELEDSGVYFCASSQVGGTTQETQYFGPGTRLLVL.

The chain couples TRBV30 to TRBJ1-2; no clear D. Germline V gene sequence: CDR1 GTSNPN, CDR2 SVGIG (reference sequence). The CDR3 sequence is 11 residues long. V lost 6 bases to trimming and J lost 6 bases, with 11 bases between them. For the CDR3, the DNA is TGTGCCTGTTATCCTCAGAATGGCTACACCTTC. Its protein is CACYPQNGYTF.

This sequence joins TRBV15 and TRBJ2-1; perhaps TRBD2 as D (6 bases). The ends were cut back, 1 base at V and 7 bases at J, with 17 bases in the middle. CDR1 is LNHNV and CDR2 is YYDKDF in the germline V gene (reference sequence). CDR3 size: 16 residues. CDR3 nucleotides: TGTGCCACCAGCAGAGCGGCCGGGACTGGGGGTAATGAGCAGTTCTTC. It is translated as CATSRAAGTGGNEQFF.

The CDR3 nucleotides are TGTGCCAGCAGCCTGAGGCCTAGTTCCGAGCAGTTCTTC. This sequence encodes CASSLRPSSEQFF. This chain connects TRBV9 to TRBJ2-1; D unclear. Germline V CDR1 and CDR2: SGDLS, YYNGEE. CDR3 length: 13 amino acids. The V end lost 4 bases, the J end lost 10 bases, and 15 bases lay between the germline ends.

The V gene is TRBV19, the J gene TRBJ1-2; no firm D call. The CDR3 has 15 amino acids. V dropped 5 bases and J dropped 0 bases, with 13 bases sitting between them. Germline assignment: CDR1 LNHDA and CDR2 SQIVND (reference sequence). The CDR3 nucleotides read TGTGCCAGTAGTCGCGAGGGATCGACTAACTATGGCTACACCTTC. Translated: CASSREGSTNYGYTF.

The chain recombines TRBV18 with TRBJ1-3; no reliable D call. The ends were cut back, 3 bases at V and 4 bases at J, with 16 bases in the middle. CDR1 is KGHSH and CDR2 is LQKENI in the germline V gene. The CDR3 totals 16 residues. CDR3 loop: CASSPRPLTTGNTIYF. CDR3 nucleotide sequence: TGTGCCAGCTCACCCCGGCCATTAACGACAGGAAACACCATATATTTT.

The rearrangement links TRBV6-5 to TRBJ1-2; possibly TRBD1 for D (6 bases). The germline V gene has CDR1 MNHEY and CDR2 SVGAGI. The CDR3 has 14 amino acids. V was trimmed by 6 bases and J by 4 bases, leaving 15 bases between them. CDR3 residues: CASSQEVGGYGYTF. CDR3 sequence (DNA): TGTGCCAGCAGCCAAGAGGTAGGGGGCTATGGCTACACCTTC.

This clone was observed a few times. The J gene is TRBJ1-5, the V gene TRBV19; TRBD1 might be the D (5 bases). The CDR3 is made up of 15 amino acids. The germline V and J ends were trimmed by 3 bases and 7 bases, with 16 bases remaining between them. Germline assignment: CDR1 LNHDA and CDR2 SQIVND (reference sequence). CDR3 bases: TGTGCCAGTAGTATCTCGGCCCAGGGCGGCCAGCCCCAGCATTTT. The encoded protein is CASSISAQGGQPQHF.

The chain has TRBV28 and TRBJ2-3; 10 bases agree with TRBD2. Germline-derived CDR1 and CDR2 are MDHEN and SYDVKM. J was trimmed by 0 bases and V by 2 bases; bases with no gene match: 2. The CDR3 has 16 residues. The DNA for the CDR3 is TGTGCCAGCAGTTTAAGGACTAGCGGAAGCACAGATACGCAGTATTTT. Its translation: CASSLRTSGSTDTQYF. The full variable domain, with the rest looked up from reference TRBV28 and TRBJ2-3, is DVKVTQSSRYLVKRTGEKVFLECVQDMDHENMFWYRQDPGLGLRLIYFSYDVKMKEKGDIPEGYSVSREKKERFSLILESASTNQTSMYLCASSLRTSGSTDTQYFGPGTRLTVL.

This chain connects TRBV23-1 to TRBJ2-7; 10 bases agree with TRBD2. TRBV23-1 is an ORF; its function is uncertain. Trimming cost V 11 bases and J 0 bases; bases outside gene matches: 4. The CDR3 covers 13 residues. CDR3 DNA sequence: TGCGCCCGGGAGCGGGGGGGCTCCTACGAGCAGTACGTC. Its protein is CARERGGSYEQYV.

The J gene is TRBJ2-5, the V gene TRBV5-1; 9 bases agree with TRBD1. Germline loops: CDR1 SGHRS, CDR2 YFSETQ. Trimming at V came to 2 bases and at J to 4 bases, leaving 3 bases not matched to a gene. This CDR3 spans 14 amino acids. The DNA of the CDR3 is TGCGCCAGCAGCTTACAGGGGGCCGGAGAGACCCAGTACTTC. It yields the protein CASSLQGAGETQYF.

The chain links TRBV7-8 to TRBJ2-5; 7 bases are shared with TRBD2. Germline V gene lookup returns CDR1 SGHVS and CDR2 FQNEAQ. With 5 bases clipped from V and 4 bases from J, the junction kept 4 bases outside the gene matches. The CDR3 totals 13 residues. CDR3 DNA sequence: TGTGCCAGCAGCCGACCGGGGGGAGAGACCCAGTACTTC. Its protein product is CASSRPGGETQYF.

This clone was recorded only once. The CDR3 nucleotides are TGTGCCACCGGGTACAGGGGGACTAATGAAAAACTGTTTTTT. This translates into CATGYRGTNEKLFF. The gene calls are TRBV15 and TRBJ1-4; TRBD1 matches at 8 bases. The CDR3 has 14 residues. V lost 8 bases, J lost 2 bases, and 4 bases stayed unmatched. Per germline, CDR1 LNHNV and CDR2 YYDKDF (reference sequence). Looking up the rest from reference TRBV15 and TRBJ1-4 gives the full variable domain: DAMVIQNPRYQVTQFGKPVTLSCSQTLNHNVMYWYQQKSSQAPKLLFHYYDKDFNNEADTPDNFQSRRPNTSFCFLDIRSPGLGDTAMYLCATGYRGTNEKLFFGSGTQLSVL.

J is TRBJ1-5 and V is TRBV6-5; no firm D call. In germline, CDR1 is MNHEY, CDR2 SVGAGI. V lost 2 bases, J lost 5 bases, and 10 bases lay in between. The CDR3 is 14 residues long. CDR3 residues: CASSYLSPYQPQHF. The CDR3 DNA is TGTGCCAGCAGTTACCTTTCCCCCTATCAGCCCCAGCATTTT.

The chain recombines TRBV21-1 with TRBJ2-5; the table calls TRBD2, which could not be checked here. TRBV21-1 corresponds to a pseudogene. This CDR3 has 17 amino acids. The CDR3 region is CASSKEVERGAEETQYF. The CDR3 DNA follows: TGTGCCAGCAGCAAAGAGGTGGAGCGGGGGGCCGAGGAGACCCAGTACTTC.

The rearrangement uses TRBV28 and TRBJ1-1; possibly TRBD1 for D (5 bases). V lost 9 bases and J lost 7, with 12 bases in between. CDR1 and CDR2 from the germline V gene are MDHEN and SYDVKM. This CDR3 region has 11 residues. CDR3 sequence reads: CASGATVEAFF. The CDR3, as DNA: TGTGCCAGTGGGGCGACAGTTGAAGCTTTCTTT.

V usage is TRBV21-1 and J usage is TRBJ1-1; TRBD1 is taken as the D call from the table, unchecked against the DNA. TRBV21-1 is tagged as a pseudogene. This CDR3 is 13 amino acids long. Written as DNA, the CDR3 is TGTGCCAGCAGAAGGGGACAGAACACTGAAGCTTTCTTT. Its protein product is CASRRGQNTEAFF.

V and J are TRBV7-9 and TRBJ1-5, with a possible D match to TRBD1 (6 bases). V lost 5 bases to trimming and J lost 5 bases, with 10 bases between them. Germline CDR1 SEHNR, CDR2 FQNEAQ (reference sequence). This CDR3 has 13 amino acids. This CDR3 is CASSVNRDQPQHF. The CDR3 DNA reads as TGTGCCAGCAGCGTAAACAGGGATCAGCCCCAGCATTTT. Looking up the rest from reference TRBV7-9 and TRBJ1-5 gives the full variable domain: DTGVSQNPRHKITKRGQNVTFRCDPISEHNRLYWYRQTLGQGPEFLTYFQNEAQLEKSRLLSDRFSAERPKGSFSTLEIQRTEQGDSAMYLCASSVNRDQPQHFGDGTRLSIL.

The chain joins TRBV28 to TRBJ1-2, with D tentatively TRBD1 (5 bases). The CDR3 is made up of 15 amino acids. Per the germline V gene, CDR1 is MDHEN and CDR2 is SYDVKM. The V gene lost 7 bases and the J gene lost 0 bases, with 15 bases spanning the gap. The CDR3 is CASTSWGRANYGYTF. CDR3 in DNA: TGTGCCAGCACCTCCTGGGGCAGAGCTAACTATGGCTACACCTTC.

The chain couples TRBV18 to TRBJ1-2; TRBD1 aligns across 7 bases. V lost 4 bases and J lost 6; bases outside the gene matches: 11. Germline V gene sequence: CDR1 KGHSH, CDR2 LQKENI. This CDR3 is built from 15 residues. CDR3 protein: CASSQDRQGAHGYTF. CDR3 DNA sequence: TGTGCCAGCTCACAAGACAGACAGGGAGCCCATGGCTACACCTTC.